A selection of T cell receptor beta chains follows, all from one sample in a study of blood T cell repertoires in COVID-19. Only in-frame clones appear in the TCRdb table, and some are missing; sequencing was by immunoSEQ multiplex PCR. The table has about 260,000 clones, roughly 86% seen once. Sequencing input: peripheral blood. The receptors stem from a human donor in a cohort sampled during active COVID-19. The CDR3 runs from the conserved cysteine through the conserved F or W. The order of the fields is J gene, D gene, V gene, clone size, CDR3 DNA, CDR3 protein. The D gene is left open where the match is weak. Clone size appears in some rows only: once, few, many, or a class for an expanded clone.

j_gene: TRBJ2-2
d_gene: -
v_gene: TRBV11-2
abundance: -
CDR3nt: TGTGCCAGCAGCTTAGTTCTCAACACCGGGGAGCTGTTTTTT
CDR3aa: CASSLVLNTGELFF

j_gene: TRBJ1-6
d_gene: TRBD1
v_gene: TRBV6-5
abundance: -
CDR3nt: TGTGCCAGCAGTTCCCCCGACAGGGGAGCGTCACCCCTCCACTTT
CDR3aa: CASSSPDRGASPLHF

j_gene: TRBJ2-2
d_gene: TRBD1
v_gene: TRBV18
abundance: -
CDR3nt: TGTGCCAGCTCCCGTGGACAGGGCAATTCCGGGGAGCTGTTTTTT
CDR3aa: CASSRGQGNSGELFF

j_gene: TRBJ2-1
d_gene: TRBD2
v_gene: TRBV5-5
abundance: -
CDR3nt: TGTGCCAGCAGCTTGATTGGACTAGCGGTACCCAGCTCCTACAATGAGCAGTTCTTC
CDR3aa: CASSLIGLAVPSSYNEQFF

j_gene: TRBJ1-5
d_gene: -
v_gene: TRBV28
abundance: -
CDR3nt: TGTGCCAGCAGTTTATCGGGACCCAGGGGTCAGCCCCAGCATTTT
CDR3aa: CASSLSGPRGQPQHF

j_gene: TRBJ1-1
d_gene: -
v_gene: TRBV7-9
abundance: -
CDR3nt: TGTGCCAGCAGCCTCTTGGGAGGCTTGAACACTGAAGCTTTCTTT
CDR3aa: CASSLLGGLNTEAFF

j_gene: TRBJ1-1
d_gene: TRBD1
v_gene: TRBV28
abundance: -
CDR3nt: TGTGCCAGCAGCCCAGGGGGGATGAACACTGAAGCTTTCTTT
CDR3aa: CASSPGGMNTEAFF

j_gene: TRBJ1-4
d_gene: -
v_gene: TRBV18
abundance: few
CDR3nt: TGTGCCAGCTCACCTACAGGAGTTAATGAAAAACTGTTTTTT
CDR3aa: CASSPTGVNEKLFF

j_gene: TRBJ1-1
d_gene: TRBD1
v_gene: TRBV18
abundance: -
CDR3nt: TGTGCCAGCTTGCAGGGGGAAGGAGAAGCTTTCTTT
CDR3aa: CASLQGEGEAFF

j_gene: TRBJ2-7
d_gene: TRBD1
v_gene: TRBV30
abundance: -
CDR3nt: TGTGCCTGGAGGCGAGGGGACAGGGCTACCTACGAGCAGTACTTC
CDR3aa: CAWRRGDRATYEQYF

j_gene: TRBJ2-7
d_gene: TRBD2
v_gene: TRBV3-1/TRBV3-2
abundance: few
CDR3nt: TGTGCCAGCAGCCCCTCCTTAGCGGGGAGGAGCTCCTACGAGCAGTACTTC
CDR3aa: CASSPSLAGRSSYEQYF

j_gene: TRBJ1-3
d_gene: -
v_gene: TRBV7-7
abundance: -
CDR3nt: TGTGCTAGCAGCCCGGGGGGCTTCGCCCTCTCTGGAAACACCATATATTTT
CDR3aa: CASSPGGFALSGNTIYF

j_gene: TRBJ2-7
d_gene: -
v_gene: TRBV6-2/TRBV6-3
abundance: -
CDR3nt: TGTGCCAGCAGCCATAGCTCCTACGAGCAGTACTTC
CDR3aa: CASSHSSYEQYF

j_gene: TRBJ1-2
d_gene: TRBD1
v_gene: TRBV10-3
abundance: -
CDR3nt: TGTGCCATCAGTGAGGGACAGGGGAACTATGGCTACACCTTC
CDR3aa: CAISEGQGNYGYTF

j_gene: TRBJ1-5
d_gene: -
v_gene: TRBV19
abundance: -
CDR3nt: TGTGCCAGTAGTCCCGGGGGTAGTCAGCCCCAGCATTTT
CDR3aa: CASSPGGSQPQHF

j_gene: TRBJ2-2
d_gene: -
v_gene: TRBV2
abundance: -
CDR3nt: TGTGCCAGCAGTGAAATAAGGGGCCGTACCGGGGAGCTGTTTTTT
CDR3aa: CASSEIRGRTGELFF

j_gene: TRBJ2-7
d_gene: -
v_gene: TRBV5-4
abundance: -
CDR3nt: TGTGCCAGCAGCTTGGATGCAGAAAGCTACGAGCAGTACTTC
CDR3aa: CASSLDAESYEQYF

j_gene: TRBJ2-3
d_gene: TRBD2
v_gene: TRBV27
abundance: -
CDR3nt: TGTGCCAGCAGTCCCACTGGGGGGGGAGGCACAGATACGCAGTATTTT
CDR3aa: CASSPTGGGGTDTQYF

j_gene: TRBJ2-5
d_gene: -
v_gene: TRBV5-1
abundance: -
CDR3nt: TGCGCCAGCAGCTTGGCAGGAGGGGAAGGGCAAGGCACCCAGTACTTC
CDR3aa: CASSLAGGEGQGTQYF

j_gene: TRBJ2-7
d_gene: -
v_gene: TRBV7-8
abundance: -
CDR3nt: TGTGCCAGCAGCTTAGCATTCCCCAGGGCCCACGAGCAGTACTTC
CDR3aa: CASSLAFPRAHEQYF

j_gene: TRBJ1-2
d_gene: TRBD1
v_gene: TRBV4-1
abundance: -
CDR3nt: TGCGCCAGCAGCCAAGATCACAGGGGCGCTTCTAGAGGCTACACCTTC
CDR3aa: CASSQDHRGASRGYTF

j_gene: TRBJ1-5
d_gene: TRBD1
v_gene: TRBV28
abundance: -
CDR3nt: TGTGCCAGCAGTTTTCCACAGGGGGGAATCCAGCCCCAGCATTTT
CDR3aa: CASSFPQGGIQPQHF

j_gene: TRBJ1-2
d_gene: -
v_gene: TRBV9
abundance: -
CDR3nt: TGTGCCAGCAGCGTAGCCCCCGGAGCTAACTATGGCTACACCTTC
CDR3aa: CASSVAPGANYGYTF

j_gene: TRBJ1-5
d_gene: TRBD1
v_gene: TRBV29-1
abundance: -
CDR3nt: TGCAGCGTTCAAACAGGGGGCAGCCAGCCCCAGCATTTT
CDR3aa: CSVQTGGSQPQHF

j_gene: TRBJ2-1
d_gene: TRBD2
v_gene: TRBV24-1
abundance: -
CDR3nt: TGTGCCACCAGTGTCCCTCAGACTAGCTTCATTGACAATGAGCAGTTCTTC
CDR3aa: CATSVPQTSFIDNEQFF

j_gene: TRBJ1-1
d_gene: -
v_gene: TRBV7-9
abundance: -
CDR3nt: TGTGCCAGCAGCTTAGAGGTCGGGGGGGAAGCTTTCTTT
CDR3aa: CASSLEVGGEAFF

j_gene: TRBJ2-3
d_gene: TRBD2
v_gene: TRBV19
abundance: -
CDR3nt: TGTGCCAGTAGTATAGCCGCTAGCGGGACTAGCACAGATACGCAGTATTTT
CDR3aa: CASSIAASGTSTDTQYF

j_gene: TRBJ1-1
d_gene: TRBD1
v_gene: TRBV19
abundance: -
CDR3nt: TGTGCCAGTACCTATACAGGGGACACTGAAGCTTTCTTT
CDR3aa: CASTYTGDTEAFF

j_gene: TRBJ1-5
d_gene: TRBD1
v_gene: TRBV7-9
abundance: -
CDR3nt: TGTGCCAGCAGCCGCGGGACAGCTAGCAATCAGCCCCAGCATTTT
CDR3aa: CASSRGTASNQPQHF

j_gene: TRBJ2-1
d_gene: TRBD1
v_gene: TRBV30
abundance: -
CDR3nt: TGTGCCTGGAGTCGAACGGGACAGTCCTACAATGAGCAGTTCTTC
CDR3aa: CAWSRTGQSYNEQFF

j_gene: TRBJ1-2
d_gene: -
v_gene: TRBV7-2
abundance: -
CDR3nt: TGTGCCAGCAGCCCCCAGGGGCTAAACTATGGCTACACCTTC
CDR3aa: CASSPQGLNYGYTF

j_gene: TRBJ2-2
d_gene: -
v_gene: TRBV30
abundance: -
CDR3nt: TGTGCCTGGACCCCAAGGGGCGGGGAGCTGTTTTTT
CDR3aa: CAWTPRGGELFF

j_gene: TRBJ2-5
d_gene: -
v_gene: TRBV24-1
abundance: -
CDR3nt: TGTGCCACCAGTGAATTGGGGGCCCAGGAGACCCAGTACTTC
CDR3aa: CATSELGAQETQYF